This T cell receptor beta chain was recovered during a study of blood T cell repertoires in COVID-19. This table comes from immunoSEQ multiplex PCR, and its TCRdb copy is limited to in-frame clones, with some not included. The sample has about 59,000 clones; 87% are singletons. V dropped 5 bases and J dropped 1; count of bases not matched to a gene: 4. Looked up from germline, CDR1 is LGHNA and CDR2 is YNFKEQ. This CDR3 has 15 residues. The chain links TRBV4-2 to TRBJ2-2, with 7 bases identical to TRBD2. The sequenced sample consisted of peripheral blood. The sequence was collected from a man older than 75 in a cohort sampled during active COVID-19. CDR3 DNA: TGTGCCAGCAGCATCGGGACTAAGAACACCGGGGAGCTGTTTTTT. Translating gives CASSIGTKNTGELFF.